This TCR beta chain derives from a study of shared clonotypes between healthy human individuals. As processed by the authors: ImmunoSEQ output held junction-only sequences without quality scores, so filtering differed. Only in-frame clones appear in the TCRdb table, and some are missing; sequencing was by immunoSEQ multiplex PCR. V and J calls and clone size are as listed in that table; D and trimming were resolved from the DNA. The sample records about a million clones, about 75% being singletons. The authors divided CD4+ cells into CD45RA+ naive and CD45RA-negative memory subsets. Regarding the study as a whole: At large depth, rarefaction still showed sorted-subset sequencing to be incomplete.

Trimming shortened V by 11 bases and J by 2 bases, and 16 bases separated the two germline ends. Germline V lookup: CDR1 SNHLY, CDR2 FYNNEI. The CDR3 sequence is 13 residues long. A word on this clone: Its target is unknown.

The sample consisted of memory CD4+ T cells sorted from blood. The sample's subset: CD45RA-negative fraction. This sequence was found in a man between 18 and 35 years old in good health. V is TRBV2 and J is TRBJ2-7; D is uncertain. The CDR3 region is CAQDQPLTYEQYF. CDR3 coding DNA: TGTGCCCAGGACCAGCCACTTACCTACGAGCAGTACTTC.